This T cell receptor (beta chain) appears in the sequencing data of a study of T cells in Graves' hyperthyroidism and ophthalmopathy. TCR beta CDR3 regions were amplified from RNA. The TCR CDR3 first-round RT-PCR relied on the HTBI primer set. TCRdb itself ran the multiplex PCR reads through MiXCR, one entry per CDR3 protein. This table has around 760,000 distinct CDR3 sequences, approximately 40% appearing once. This CDR3 has 13 amino acids. Germline V CDR1 and CDR2: SGHAT, FQNNGV. Between the trimmed V and J ends, which lost 5 bases and 8 bases, there was a span of 15 bases. This clonotype came up many times. Isolation of PBMCs was performed on about 9.9 ml fresh peripheral blood.

V and J are TRBV11-2 and TRBJ1-2; D possibly corresponds to TRBD1 (6 bases). This clonotype originated in a woman in her 40s with Graves' hyperthyroidism. Source material: blood. CDR3: CASSRGGPDGYTF. The DNA for the CDR3 is TGTGCCAGCAGCAGGGGGGGACCTGACGGCTACACCTTC.